The 15 T cell receptor beta chains below all came from one sample that was sequenced in a study of cytomegalovirus exposure and HLA in healthy donors. PCR was performed using 60 Vbeta and 13 Jbeta primers. Measured with immunoSEQ multiplex PCR; TCRdb has only the in-frame clones, and not every one. The sample yields approximately 190,000 clones, roughly 80% seen once. Sequenced: PBMCs. The source is a man aged 45-65 years in good health and CMV-seronegative.

CDR3 DNA sequence: TGTGCCAGCGGCAAACGACAGGGGGACTCACCCCTCCACTTT. Translated, it gives CASGKRQGDSPLHF. The genes are TRBV5-5 and TRBJ1-6, with 9 bases lining up with TRBD1. Germline V CDR1 and CDR2: SGHKS, YYEKEE (reference sequence). J lost 10 bases, V lost 7 bases, and 9 bases had no gene match. The CDR3 covers 14 residues. The full variable domain, rest sourced from reference TRBV5-5 and TRBJ1-6, is DAGVTQSPTHLIKTRGQQVTLRCSPISGHKSVSWYQQVLGQGPQFIFQYYEKEERGRGNFPDRFSARQFPNYSSELNVNALLLGDSALYLCASGKRQGDSPLHFGNGTRLTVT.

CDR3 sequence (DNA): TGTGCCAGCAGGGGGACAGGGGGTGCCTACGAGCAGTACTTC. Protein sequence: CASRGTGGAYEQYF. The chain employs TRBV6-5 and TRBJ2-7; 11 bases match TRBD1. Germline values: CDR1 MNHEY, CDR2 SVGAGI. Trimming at V came to 6 bases and at J to 2 bases, leaving 3 bases not matched to a gene. The CDR3 is 14 amino acids.

This chain joins TRBV5-6 and TRBJ2-1, with TRBD2 matching over 8 bases. J was trimmed by 7 bases and V by 3 bases; bases with no gene match: 9. Germline V gene data show CDR1 as SGHDT and CDR2 as YYEEEE. The CDR3 length is 15 residues. Here the CDR3 DNA reads TGTGCCAGCAGCTACAGCGGGGGACCTTTTAATGAGCAGTTCTTC. Amino acids: CASSYSGGPFNEQFF.

The V gene is TRBV2, the J gene TRBJ2-7, with D possibly being TRBD1 (5 bases). Per the germline V gene, CDR1 is SNHLY and CDR2 is FYNNEI. The length of the CDR3 is 14 residues. V shed 0 bases and J shed 3 bases, with 9 bases lying between them. The CDR3 region has the DNA TGTGCCAGCAGTGAAGCGTATCAGGGCTACGAGCAGTACTTC. Residues: CASSEAYQGYEQYF.

The chain employs TRBV10-3 and TRBJ1-1, with D possibly matching TRBD1 (6 bases). Germline V gene lookup returns CDR1 ENHRY and CDR2 SYGVKD. Trimming cost V 2 bases and J 4 bases, with 14 bases left between them. The CDR3 has 15 amino acids. The DNA for the CDR3 is TGTGCCATCAGTGAGAATCAGGGACACGGCACTGAAGCTTTCTTT. Translation gives CAISENQGHGTEAFF.

V is TRBV30 and J is TRBJ1-5; the D gene is possibly TRBD1 (5 bases). CDR3 size: 13 residues. Trimming took off 1 base at V and 6 bases at J, with 10 bases between the two ends. The germline gives CDR1 GTSNPN, CDR2 SVGIG (reference sequence). CDR3 sequence reads: CAWSEGVGQPQHF. In DNA form, the CDR3 reads TGTGCCTGGAGTGAAGGGGTTGGTCAGCCCCAGCATTTT. Looking up the rest from reference TRBV30 and TRBJ1-5 gives the full variable domain: SQTIHQWPATLVQPVGSPLSLECTVEGTSNPNLYWYRQAAGRGLQLLFYSVGIGQISSEVPQNLSASRPQDRQFILSSKKLLLSDSGFYLCAWSEGVGQPQHFGDGTRLSIL.

V usage is TRBV7-2 and J usage is TRBJ1-1; possibly TRBD1 for D (6 bases). CDR3 length equals 15 residues. V gave up 5 bases and J gave up 4 bases, with 17 bases separating them. The V gene's germline CDR1 is SGHTA and CDR2 FQGNSA. The CDR3 DNA follows: TGTGCCAGCAGCCCTCGACAGGCGGCTAGCACTGAAGCTTTCTTT. This sequence encodes CASSPRQAASTEAFF.

CDR3 sequence reads: CASSRGGIQYF. Written as DNA, the CDR3 is TGCGCCAGCAGTCGGGGGGGTATCCAGTACTTC. This chain uses TRBV5-1 with TRBJ2-5; 8 bases map to TRBD2. This CDR3 comprises 11 residues. V dropped 5 bases and J dropped 10; count of bases not matched to a gene: 4. CDR1 is SGHRS and CDR2 is YFSETQ in the germline V gene.

The V gene is TRBV19, the J gene TRBJ2-1; the D gene is possibly TRBD2 (5 bases). The CDR3 spans 13 residues. Trimming took off 5 bases at V and 4 bases at J, with 9 bases between the two ends. Germline V lookup: CDR1 LNHDA, CDR2 SQIVND (reference sequence). The CDR3 DNA reads TGTGCCAGTAGTGGGCGGGCTTACAATGAGCAGTTCTTC. Its protein product is CASSGRAYNEQFF.

This chain links TRBV7-2 with TRBJ1-3; D ambiguous. The CDR3 runs 14 residues. The germline V gene has CDR1 SGHTA and CDR2 FQGNSA. Trimming removed 1 base at V and 0 bases at J, with 4 bases between. This chain's CDR3 is CASSLGSSGNTIYF. The CDR3 DNA is TGTGCCAGCAGCTTAGGCAGCTCTGGAAACACCATATATTTT.

This clone was counted a few times. V is TRBV5-5 and J is TRBJ1-2, with a tentative D call TRBD1 (5 bases). Germline V gives CDR1 SGHKS, CDR2 YYEKEE (reference sequence). The CDR3 consists of 15 residues. V was trimmed by 3 bases and J by 4 bases, leaving 16 bases between them. CDR3 protein: CASSWGGPGAYGYTF. The DNA for the CDR3 is TGTGCCAGCAGCTGGGGGGGTCCGGGCGCCTATGGCTACACCTTC.

This chain uses TRBV5-6 with TRBJ1-1; D not certain. CDR1 is SGHDT, CDR2 YYEEEE, per germline. Trimming cost V 0 bases and J 2 bases, with 8 bases left between them. There are 14 residues in the CDR3. The CDR3 coding sequence is TGTGCCAGCAGCTTGGTAGCCAGAAACACTGAAGCTTTCTTT. Translated: CASSLVARNTEAFF.

The CDR3 region has the DNA TGTGCCATCAGTGGTTCCAGGGCCTCCACCGGGGAGCTGTTTTTT. Its protein product is CAISGSRASTGELFF. V is TRBV10-3 and J is TRBJ2-2, with a possible D match to TRBD1 (5 bases). The length of the CDR3 is 15 residues. Trimming pared 4 bases from V and 4 bases from J, leaving 13 bases between. Per the germline V gene, CDR1 is ENHRY and CDR2 is SYGVKD.

This chain connects TRBV5-1 to TRBJ1-4; no clear D gene. This CDR3 has 18 amino acids. Germline V gene data show CDR1 as SGHRS and CDR2 as YFSETQ. Trimming removed 0 bases from V and 0 bases from J, with 15 bases in between. In DNA, the CDR3 is TGCGCCAGCAGCTTGGGCTCTCTTTACAGTGCAACTAATGAAAAACTGTTTTTT. This translates into CASSLGSLYSATNEKLFF. Using reference TRBV5-1 and TRBJ1-4 for the parts outside the CDR3, the full variable domain is KAGVTQTPRYLIKTRGQQVTLSCSPISGHRSVSWYQQTPGQGLQFLFEYFSETQRNKGNFPGRFSGRQFSNSRSEMNVSTLELGDSALYLCASSLGSLYSATNEKLFFGSGTQLSVL.

Details on this clone: The identical CDR3 is also encoded by other nucleotide sequences in the sample. V and J are TRBV28 and TRBJ1-2; 10 bases map to TRBD1. The CDR3 contains 14 residues. The V gene end was trimmed by 6 bases and the J gene end by 3 bases; junction bases not matched to a gene: 4. Germline loops: CDR1 MDHEN, CDR2 SYDVKM. The CDR3: CASRETGGDYGYTF. CDR3 DNA: TGTGCCAGCAGAGAGACAGGGGGCGACTATGGCTACACCTTC.